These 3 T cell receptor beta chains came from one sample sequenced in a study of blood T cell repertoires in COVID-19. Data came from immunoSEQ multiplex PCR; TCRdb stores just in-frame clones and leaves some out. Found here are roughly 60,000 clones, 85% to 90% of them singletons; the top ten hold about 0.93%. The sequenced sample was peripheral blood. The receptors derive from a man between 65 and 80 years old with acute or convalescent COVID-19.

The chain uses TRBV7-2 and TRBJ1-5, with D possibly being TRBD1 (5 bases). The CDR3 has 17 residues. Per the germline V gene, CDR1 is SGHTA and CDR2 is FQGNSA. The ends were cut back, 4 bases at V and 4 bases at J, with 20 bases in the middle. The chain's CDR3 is CASSSGGRQRTNQPQHF. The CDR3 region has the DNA TGTGCCAGCAGCTCGGGCGGCCGACAACGGACAAATCAGCCCCAGCATTTT.

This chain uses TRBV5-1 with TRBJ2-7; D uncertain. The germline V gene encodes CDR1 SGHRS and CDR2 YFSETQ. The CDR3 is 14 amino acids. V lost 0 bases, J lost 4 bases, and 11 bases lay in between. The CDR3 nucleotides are TGCGCCAGCAGCTTGGCCTTACCAGGTTACGAGCAGTACTTC. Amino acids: CASSLALPGYEQYF.

CDR3 bases: TGTGCCAGCAACCCCCCTCAGGGGGCTTACTATGGCTACACCTTC. Its translation: CASNPPQGAYYGYTF. This chain joins TRBV6-5 and TRBJ1-2; 8 positions match TRBD1. The trim removed 7 bases at V and 3 bases at J, leaving 10 bases unmatched. Germline V gene data show CDR1 as MNHEY and CDR2 as SVGAGI. The CDR3 is 15 residues long.